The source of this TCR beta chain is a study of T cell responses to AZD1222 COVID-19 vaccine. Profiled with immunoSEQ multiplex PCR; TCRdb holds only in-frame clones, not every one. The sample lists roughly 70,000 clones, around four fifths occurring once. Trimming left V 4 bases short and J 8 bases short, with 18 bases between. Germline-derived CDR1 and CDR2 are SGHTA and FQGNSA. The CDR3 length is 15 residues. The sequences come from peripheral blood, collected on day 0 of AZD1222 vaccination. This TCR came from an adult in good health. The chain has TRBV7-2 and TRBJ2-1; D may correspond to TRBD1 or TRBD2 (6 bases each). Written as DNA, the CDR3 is TGTGCCAGCAGCTATGGGGGGCAGGTTGGGGATGAGCAGTTCTTC. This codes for CASSYGGQVGDEQFF.